The 25 T cell receptor beta chains listed next were all sequenced from one sample in a study of cytomegalovirus exposure and HLA in healthy donors. PCR amplification relied on 60 Vbeta primers (plus 13 Jbeta primers). Only in-frame clones appear in the TCRdb table, and some are missing; sequencing was by immunoSEQ multiplex PCR. This table holds around 100,000 clones, around three quarters found once. The sample comprised PBMCs. The receptors were sampled from a woman in her late teens or twenties in good health and CMV-seropositive.

This clone has more than one count but fewer than ten. The chain recombines TRBV19 with TRBJ2-4; D gene ambiguous. This CDR3 has 15 residues. Trimming took 3 bases from V and 2 from J, leaving 11 bases between them. Germline CDR1 LNHDA, CDR2 SQIVND (reference sequence). CDR3 bases: TGTGCCAGTAGTATTACAAAGAATACCAAAAACATTCAGTACTTC. It is translated as CASSITKNTKNIQYF.

V and J are TRBV27 and TRBJ2-1; TRBD2 aligns across 9 bases. V shed 5 bases and J 9 bases; nucleotides not matched to a gene: 20. In germline, CDR1 is MNHEY, CDR2 SMNVEV (reference sequence). The CDR3 sequence is 18 residues long. The CDR3 region is CASSIFREGGGRAGEQFF. In nucleotides, the CDR3 is TGTGCCAGCAGTATATTCCGAGAGGGTGGCGGGAGGGCGGGTGAGCAGTTCTTC.

The table lists this clone with a count of one. V is TRBV18 and J is TRBJ2-5; no reliable D call. Trimming shortened V by 3 bases and J by 0 bases, and 5 bases separated the two germline ends. The germline V gene has CDR1 KGHSH and CDR2 LQKENI. The CDR3 is 13 residues long. CDR3 amino acids: CASSPSYQETQYF. CDR3 coding DNA: TGTGCCAGCTCACCCTCGTACCAAGAGACCCAGTACTTC.

The chain has TRBV29-1 and TRBJ2-7; no reliable D call. CDR1 SQVTM and CDR2 ANQGSEA come from the germline V gene. CDR3 length equals 14 residues. V lost 0 bases and J 0 bases, leaving 9 bases between the germline ends. The CDR3 DNA reads TGCAGCGTTGAAGATCGCGGAAGCTCCTACGAGCAGTACTTC. Protein: CSVEDRGSSYEQYF.

This chain joins TRBV29-1 and TRBJ2-3; TRBD2 agrees at 12 bases. V shed 4 bases and J 6 bases; nucleotides not matched to a gene: 17. In germline, CDR1 is SQVTM, CDR2 ANQGSEA. This CDR3 contains 18 residues. CDR3 sequence (DNA): TGCAGCGTTGTCCCTGTTGGGCTAGCGGGAGGGCCAGGTGATACGCAGTATTTT. This encodes CSVVPVGLAGGPGDTQYF.

The V gene is TRBV7-3, the J gene TRBJ2-3, with TRBD2 matching 9 bases. Germline CDR1 SGHTA, CDR2 FQGTGA. V shed 4 bases and J 7 bases; nucleotides not matched to a gene: 15. The CDR3 consists of 17 residues. Here the CDR3 reads CASSSLPPAGGKNTQYF. As DNA, the CDR3 is TGTGCCAGCAGCTCCCTCCCCCCAGCGGGAGGAAAAAATACGCAGTATTTT.

This clone has a handful of counts. Germline and junction disagree at one end, which may indicate a read error. The chain combines TRBV6-6 with TRBJ2-1; 10 bases agree with TRBD2. This CDR3 comprises 13 residues. CDR1 is MNHNY and CDR2 is SVGAGI in the germline V gene (reference sequence). For the CDR3, the DNA is TGTGCCAGGAGTTATTCAAGCGGGAGGGCCCAGTTCTTC. Its translation is CARSYSSGRAQFF.

V usage is TRBV6-5 and J usage is TRBJ1-1, with D maybe TRBD1 (6 bases). Trimming took 4 bases from V and 6 from J, leaving 12 bases between them. The CDR3 totals 13 residues. Germline lookup yields CDR1 MNHEY and CDR2 SVGAGI. CDR3 sequence: CASSFRDISEAFF. CDR3 bases: TGTGCCAGCAGTTTCCGGGACATCTCTGAAGCTTTCTTT.

V is TRBV5-1 and J is TRBJ2-7, with 10 bases that match TRBD2. Germline V lookup: CDR1 SGHRS, CDR2 YFSETQ. The CDR3 is 16 amino acids. V shed 0 bases and J 0 bases; nucleotides not matched to a gene: 3. CDR3 coding DNA: TGCGCCAGCAGCTTGGCCCCTAGCGGGAGCTCCTACGAGCAGTACTTC. Residues: CASSLAPSGSSYEQYF.

The rearrangement links TRBV27 to TRBJ2-7, with D tentatively TRBD2 (6 bases). This CDR3 spans 15 amino acids. Trimming pared 6 bases from V and 1 base from J, leaving 16 bases between. Germline CDR1 MNHEY, CDR2 SMNVEV (reference sequence). The CDR3 loop is CASRPVWGESYEQYF. The CDR3 DNA reads as TGTGCCAGCAGGCCAGTATGGGGGGAATCCTACGAGCAGTACTTC.

J is TRBJ2-7 and V is TRBV6-1, with TRBD2 identical over 8 bases. J lost 6 bases, V lost 6 bases, and 10 bases had no gene match. The CDR3 covers 14 residues. CDR1 is MNHNS and CDR2 is SASEGT in the germline V gene. Here the CDR3 DNA reads TGTGCCAGCAGGGATGTTAAGCGGGAGTTCGAGCAGTACTTC. It encodes CASRDVKREFEQYF.

The rearrangement joins TRBV2 to TRBJ2-7; TRBD1 matches 8 bases. The V and J ends lost 5 bases and 4 bases, in that order; junction bases with no gene match: 7. This CDR3 region has 14 residues. From germline, CDR1 is SNHLY and CDR2 FYNNEI. CDR3 sequence (DNA): TGTGCCAGCAGTTCCGGGACAGGAGCATACGAGCAGTACTTC. This codes for CASSSGTGAYEQYF.

The J gene is TRBJ2-5, the V gene TRBV27; TRBD1 matches 8 bases. The CDR3 runs 14 residues. Germline V gene sequence: CDR1 MNHEY, CDR2 SMNVEV (reference sequence). The ends lost 5 bases at V and 5 bases at J; junction bases unmatched: 7. CDR3 sequence (DNA): TGTGCCAGCAGTGCCAGGGGGCTCGGGGAGACCCAGTACTTC. Translated: CASSARGLGETQYF.

Notes on this clone: Within the sample, other DNA sequences also encode this same CDR3. The J gene is TRBJ2-7, the V gene TRBV2; TRBD1 agrees at 7 bases. V trimming: 6 bases; J trimming: 0 bases; junction bases outside the gene matches: 5. Germline V gene data show CDR1 as SNHLY and CDR2 as FYNNEI. The CDR3 length is 14 residues. CDR3 protein: CASSRDRVSYEQYF. The CDR3, as DNA: TGTGCCAGCAGCCGTGACAGGGTCTCCTACGAGCAGTACTTC.

This clone was observed a handful of times. The chain carries TRBV4-1 and TRBJ2-1; D is ambiguous. The CDR3 totals 13 residues. Trimming shortened V by 4 bases and J by 7 bases, and 11 bases separated the two germline ends. CDR1 and CDR2 (germline): MGHRA, YSYEKL. The chain's CDR3 is CASSPNYGNEQFF. The CDR3 DNA is TGCGCCAGCAGCCCTAATTACGGTAATGAGCAGTTCTTC.

This chain connects TRBV13 to TRBJ2-2; D ambiguous. Germline CDR1 PRHDT, CDR2 FYEKMQ (reference sequence). The germline V and J ends were trimmed by 2 bases and 2 bases, with 9 bases remaining between them. The CDR3 extends over 15 amino acids. The chain's CDR3 is CASSLLGRNTGELFF. The CDR3, as DNA: TGTGCCAGCAGCTTACTAGGCCGAAACACCGGGGAGCTGTTTTTT.

In this sample, this clone turned up once. This CDR3 reads CASGQGLNEQYF. The CDR3 DNA follows: TGTGCCAGCGGACAGGGTTTGAACGAGCAGTACTTC. V is TRBV19 and J is TRBJ2-7; 8 bases map to TRBD1. CDR1 and CDR2 from the germline V gene are LNHDA and SQIVND (reference sequence). J was trimmed by 5 bases and V by 9 bases; bases with no gene match: 6. CDR3 size: 12 residues.

This clone was observed once. This chain links TRBV19 with TRBJ2-7; D might be TRBD2 (5 bases). V was cut by 2 bases and J by 5 bases, with 13 bases left in between. The CDR3 extends over 14 amino acids. Germline V gene sequence: CDR1 LNHDA, CDR2 SQIVND (reference sequence). CDR3 sequence reads: CASSIRWGADEQYF. CDR3 sequence (DNA): TGTGCCAGTAGTATAAGGTGGGGAGCCGACGAGCAGTACTTC.

The chain employs TRBV6-4 and TRBJ2-2; D is perhaps TRBD1 (6 bases). The germline V gene has CDR1 MRHNA and CDR2 SNTAGT. The germline V and J ends were trimmed by 9 bases and 2 bases, with 13 bases remaining between them. CDR3 length: 14 amino acids. The CDR3 is CARYRALNTGELFF. In nucleotides, the CDR3 is TGTGCCAGGTACAGGGCCTTAAACACCGGGGAGCTGTTTTTT.

The chain uses TRBV30 and TRBJ2-7; D is undetermined. Germline V gene data show CDR1 as GTSNPN and CDR2 as SVGIG (reference sequence). V lost 1 base and J 11 bases, leaving 12 bases between the germline ends. The CDR3 covers 11 residues. CDR3 loop: CAWSGAPGKYF. The CDR3 bases are TGTGCCTGGAGTGGAGCCCCCGGTAAGTACTTC.

The J gene is TRBJ2-7, the V gene TRBV9, with 9 bases identical to TRBD2. The V gene's germline CDR1 is SGDLS and CDR2 YYNGEE. V lost 3 bases to trimming and J lost 7 bases; unmatched junction nucleotides: 8. The CDR3 has 14 amino acids. In DNA form, the CDR3 reads TGTGCCAGCAGCGCGAGGACTAGCGCGGGAGAGCAGTACTTC. Protein product: CASSARTSAGEQYF.

In this sample, this clone turned up a few times. CDR3 nucleotide sequence: TGTGCCAGCAGCTTACCGGGAACCTATGAGCAGTTCTTC. Translated: CASSLPGTYEQFF. The chain combines TRBV11-3 with TRBJ2-1; D perhaps matches TRBD2 (5 bases). Trimming pared 2 bases from V and 8 bases from J, leaving 10 bases between. This CDR3 spans 13 amino acids. CDR1 is SGHNT, CDR2 YENEEA, per germline.

J is TRBJ2-7 and V is TRBV15; 7 nucleotides match TRBD2. The CDR3 spans 16 residues. V shed 0 bases, J shed 6 bases, and the junction held 11 bases outside the gene matches. From germline, CDR1 is LNHNV and CDR2 YYDKDF (reference sequence). The CDR3 is CATSRDGGERGFEQYF. CDR3 coding DNA: TGTGCCACCAGCAGAGATGGCGGGGAGCGGGGCTTCGAGCAGTACTTC.

This chain connects TRBV19 to TRBJ2-7; 8 nucleotides agree with TRBD2. CDR1 and CDR2 (germline): LNHDA, SQIVND (reference sequence). Germline trimming cut 1 base from V and 0 bases from J; bases unmatched to any gene: 2. This CDR3 comprises 15 residues. CDR3 sequence reads: CASSIAGGSSYEQYF. For the CDR3, the DNA is TGTGCCAGTAGTATAGCGGGAGGGAGCTCCTACGAGCAGTACTTC.

V gene TRBV18 combines with J gene TRBJ2-2; TRBD1 might be the D (5 bases). This CDR3 region has 13 residues. The germline V gene encodes CDR1 KGHSH and CDR2 LQKENI. Trimming cost V 3 bases and J 3 bases, with 5 bases left between them. CDR3 in DNA: TGTGCCAGCTCACCCAGGGACACCGGGGAGCTGTTTTTT. Its translation is CASSPRDTGELFF.